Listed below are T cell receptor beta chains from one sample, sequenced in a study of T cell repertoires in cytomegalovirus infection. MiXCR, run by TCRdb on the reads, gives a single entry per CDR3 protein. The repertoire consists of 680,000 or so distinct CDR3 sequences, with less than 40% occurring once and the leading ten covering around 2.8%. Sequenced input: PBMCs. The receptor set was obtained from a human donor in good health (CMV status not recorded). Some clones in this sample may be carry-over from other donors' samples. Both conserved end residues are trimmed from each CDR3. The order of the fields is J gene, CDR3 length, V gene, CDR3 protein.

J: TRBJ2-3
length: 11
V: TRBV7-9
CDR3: ASSPPREDTQY

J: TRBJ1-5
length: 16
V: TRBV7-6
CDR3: ASSLGTGGRASNQPQH

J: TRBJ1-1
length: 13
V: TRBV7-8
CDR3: ASSPTQGSSTEAF

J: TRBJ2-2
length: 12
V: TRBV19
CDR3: ASSIGVGSGELF

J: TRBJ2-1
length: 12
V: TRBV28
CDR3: ASNRVSFYNEQF

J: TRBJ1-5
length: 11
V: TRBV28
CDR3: ASNSGTNQPQH

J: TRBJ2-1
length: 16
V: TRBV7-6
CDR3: ASSLGLAGVTRDNEQF

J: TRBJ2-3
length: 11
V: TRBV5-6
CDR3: ASLARDAGTQY

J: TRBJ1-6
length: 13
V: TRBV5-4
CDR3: ASSGGTGSISPLH

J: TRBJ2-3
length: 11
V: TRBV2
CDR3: ALHRGSTDTQY

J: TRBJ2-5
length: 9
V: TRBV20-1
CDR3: SPQGSETQY

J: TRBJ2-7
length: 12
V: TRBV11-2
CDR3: ASSLIRGAYEQY

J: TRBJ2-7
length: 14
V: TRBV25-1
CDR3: ASSDRTAGMSDEQY

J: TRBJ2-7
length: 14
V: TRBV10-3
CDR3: AISGGDRGSAYEQY

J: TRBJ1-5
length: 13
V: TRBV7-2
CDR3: ASSLDRLFNQPQH

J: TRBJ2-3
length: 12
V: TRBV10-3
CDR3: AMGPGQGADTQS

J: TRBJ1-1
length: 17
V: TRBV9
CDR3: ASSQGRDRFMTAGTEAF

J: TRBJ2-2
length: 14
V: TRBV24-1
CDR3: ATSDSDRRNTGELF

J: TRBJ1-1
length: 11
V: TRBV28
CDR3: ASMERGNTEAF

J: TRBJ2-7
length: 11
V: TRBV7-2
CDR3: ASSLKDTYEQY

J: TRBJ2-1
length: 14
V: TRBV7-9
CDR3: ASTLRGLAGHNEQF

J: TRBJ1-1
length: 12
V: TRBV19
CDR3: ASSIVGPFTEAF

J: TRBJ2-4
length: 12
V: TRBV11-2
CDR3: ASRVAGAINIQY

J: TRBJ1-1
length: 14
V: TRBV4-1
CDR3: ASSQEQGQVNTEAF

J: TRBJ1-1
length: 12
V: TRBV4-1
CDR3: ASSKAGTAYKAF

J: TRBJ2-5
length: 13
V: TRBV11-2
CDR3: ASSFSPRPQETQY

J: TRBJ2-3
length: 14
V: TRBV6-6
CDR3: ASSSAGGPSTDTQY

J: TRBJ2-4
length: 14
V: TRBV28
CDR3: ASSLLSAGAKNIQY

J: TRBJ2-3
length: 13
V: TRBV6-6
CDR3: ASTIAGTSTDTQY

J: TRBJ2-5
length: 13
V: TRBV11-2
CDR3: ASSLLGGGEETQY

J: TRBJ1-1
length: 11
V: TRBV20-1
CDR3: SAGGQSNTEAL

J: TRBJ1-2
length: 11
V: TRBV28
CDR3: ASRVTANYGYT

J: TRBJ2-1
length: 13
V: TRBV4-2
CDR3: ASSQSAPSYNEQF

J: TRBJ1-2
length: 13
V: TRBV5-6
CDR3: ASSLYRALLDGYT

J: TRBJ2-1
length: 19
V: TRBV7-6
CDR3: ASSLVWPGLAGGDTYNEQF

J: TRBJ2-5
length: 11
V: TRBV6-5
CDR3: ASSYAAMETQY

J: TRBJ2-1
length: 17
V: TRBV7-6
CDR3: ASSPGEALRFIPYNEQF

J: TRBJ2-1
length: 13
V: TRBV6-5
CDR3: ASRLPRSSYNEQF

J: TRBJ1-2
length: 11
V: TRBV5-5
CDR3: ASTGDRAYGYT

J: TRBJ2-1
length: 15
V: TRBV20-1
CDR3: SARDRAGGIIYNDQF

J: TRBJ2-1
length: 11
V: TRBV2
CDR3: ASAYTSYNEQF

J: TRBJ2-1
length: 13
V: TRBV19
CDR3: ASSRAGGVYNEQF

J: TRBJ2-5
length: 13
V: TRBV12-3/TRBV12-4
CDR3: ASSFMGGQGETQY

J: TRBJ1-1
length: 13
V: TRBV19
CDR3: ASSRSDRGRTEAF

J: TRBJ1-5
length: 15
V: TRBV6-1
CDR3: ASSELPPRDINQPQH

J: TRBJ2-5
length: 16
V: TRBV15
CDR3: ATSRDYGQGFGGETQY